This TCR beta chain was sequenced during a study of tumor-infiltrating lymphocytes in primary liver carcinoma. Findings of the study overall: Only about 7-25% of top clones were detected in each of the five tumor regions.

For this clonotype: The antigen remains undetermined. This sequence may be a read error, since a much larger clone differs from it by one base.

The authors made TCR beta cDNA from around 500 ng total RNA with a constant-region primer. TCR beta libraries came from three nested multiplex PCR rounds using slightly modified ARM-PCR. A C-beta reverse primer and TRBV1-TRBV30 forward primers served in each of the first two PCR rounds, at about 10 cycles apiece. TCRdb independently ran MiXCR on the multiplex PCR reads; one entry per CDR3 protein. The sample has more than 30,000 distinct CDR3 sequences, 70% to 80% seen once. It was from roughly 20-30 mg of unsorted bulk tissue that RNA and DNA were co-extracted. Every patient in the cohort had a primary liver carcinoma. That carcinoma was treated by surgical resection. The patients, who had chronic HBV infection, were treatment-naive (untreated). Every tumor yielded five separate sampled regions. CDR3 size: 19 residues. Germline-derived CDR1 and CDR2 are MDHEN and SYDVKM.

This TCR was recovered from a man aged 35 to 55 with primary liver carcinoma and hepatitis B virus infection. The chain employs TRBV28 and TRBJ1-5; TRBD1 matches at 7 bases. The sequenced material came from liver tumor tissue from sampling region 5. Specified subset: tumor region T5, tumor centre. This CDR3 reads CTSANPLLAPGQLNQPQHF. CDR3 DNA sequence: TGTACCAGCGCCAACCCCCTATTAGCTCCGGGACAGCTCAATCAGCCCCAGCATTTT.